This passage covers 18 T cell receptor beta chains from one sample sequenced in a study of blood T cells in healthy people across ages. Alongside a J-beta primer mix, a sample-barcoded 5' primer served in a second PCR lasting roughly 7 to 11 cycles. TCRdb reprocessed the 5' RACE reads via MiXCR and lists one record per CDR3 protein. Among over 1,500,000 distinct CDR3 sequences listed, roughly two fifths were seen once. The sequenced sample was blood. These receptors came from a human donor in good health.

J is TRBJ2-2 and V is TRBV5-1; the match to TRBD2 covers 8 bases. V was clipped by 4 bases and J by 2 bases; unmatched bases: 1. The CDR3 length is 14 residues. Germline loops: CDR1 SGHRS, CDR2 YFSETQ. The CDR3 sequence: CASSAGGNTGELFF. In DNA form, the CDR3 reads TGCGCCAGCAGCGCGGGGGGCAACACCGGGGAGCTGTTTTTT.

With respect to this clonotype: One end of the junction varies from germline; a read error may be responsible. The genes are TRBV5-1 and TRBJ1-2, with 11 bases aligning to TRBD1. Germline assignment: CDR1 SGHRS and CDR2 YFSETQ. CDR3 size: 15 residues. This CDR3 reads CAGSLGTGGNYGYTF. DNA for the CDR3: TGCGCCGGCAGCTTGGGGACAGGGGGGAACTATGGCTACACCTTC.

The rearrangement uses TRBV5-1 and TRBJ2-1; 11 bases fit TRBD2. The germline V gene has CDR1 SGHRS and CDR2 YFSETQ. Trimming removed 0 bases from V and 6 bases from J; junction bases left unmatched: 8. This CDR3 spans 17 amino acids. The CDR3 spells CASSLGTSGGAINEQFF. CDR3 DNA sequence: TGCGCCAGCAGCTTGGGCACTAGCGGGGGAGCAATCAATGAGCAGTTCTTC.

This clonotype was counted a few times. This rearrangement joins TRBV6-6 to TRBJ2-1, with D maybe TRBD1 (5 bases). V lost 5 bases and J lost 9, with 11 bases in between. The CDR3 has 12 residues. Per germline, CDR1 MNHNY and CDR2 SVGAGI (reference sequence). CDR3 region: CASSTTVFEQFF. CDR3 sequence (DNA): TGTGCCAGCAGTACGACAGTCTTTGAGCAGTTCTTC.

As DNA, the CDR3 is TGCGCCAGCAGCTCACAGACAGGGGCGGCCTACGAGCAGTACTTC. This sequence encodes CASSSQTGAAYEQYF. The genes are TRBV4-3 and TRBJ2-7; 8 bases map to TRBD1. Germline trimming cut 5 bases from V and 2 bases from J; bases unmatched to any gene: 8. Germline V gene data show CDR1 as LGHNA and CDR2 as YSLEER. This CDR3 region has 15 residues.

The chain combines TRBV4-3 with TRBJ2-1; tentative D call: TRBD1 (7 bases). The germline CDR1 and CDR2 sequences are LGHNA and YSLEER. The CDR3 spans 16 residues. Trimming took 1 base from V and 7 from J, leaving 17 bases between them. CDR3 loop: CASSQGQGLSGNEQFF. The CDR3 coding sequence is TGCGCCAGCAGCCAAGGACAGGGTTTGAGCGGGAATGAGCAGTTCTTC.

In nucleotides, the CDR3 is TGTGCCAGCAGCCCCCAAGTCGGGACTAGCGGGGGGGCCCATGAGCAGTTCTTC. As protein: CASSPQVGTSGGAHEQFF. The chain recombines TRBV13 with TRBJ2-1; 16 bases match TRBD2. Germline CDR1 is PRHDT and CDR2 is FYEKMQ (reference sequence). The junction had 12 bases not matched to a gene; V was cut back by 5 bases and J by 8 bases. This CDR3 comprises 18 residues. The complete variable domain, with remaining parts taken from reference TRBV13 and TRBJ2-1, reads AAGVIQSPRHLIKEKRETATLKCYPIPRHDTVYWYQQGPGQDPQFLISFYEKMQSDKGSIPDRFSAQQFSDYHSELNMSSLELGDSALYFCASSPQVGTSGGAHEQFFGPGTRLTVL.

This clonotype has just a few counts. The rearrangement uses TRBV9 and TRBJ1-2; D is unclear. The V gene lost 0 bases and the J gene lost 2 bases, with 17 bases spanning the gap. The CDR3 spans 17 residues. In germline, CDR1 is SGDLS, CDR2 YYNGEE. The CDR3 sequence: CASSVAAGRVINYGYTF. The CDR3 DNA reads as TGTGCCAGCAGCGTAGCGGCAGGTAGGGTGATAAACTATGGCTACACCTTC.

V is TRBV6-2 or TRBV6-3 and J is TRBJ2-1; 9 bases map to TRBD2. CDR1 and CDR2 (germline): MNHEY, SVGEGT. The CDR3 has 15 amino acids. After removal of 2 bases from V and 4 bases from J, the junction contained 3 bases not matched to a gene. CDR3 DNA sequence: TGTGCCAGCAGTTACCCGACTAGCGGATACAATGAGCAGTTCTTC. Amino acid sequence: CASSYPTSGYNEQFF.

The chain recombines TRBV10-3 with TRBJ2-3, with a tentative D call TRBD1 (5 bases). The CDR3 loop spans 14 amino acids. Trimming removed 0 bases from V and 5 bases from J, with 9 bases in between. Germline CDR1 is ENHRY and CDR2 is SYGVKD. The CDR3 sequence: CAISESPRGDTQYF. DNA for the CDR3: TGTGCCATCAGTGAGTCCCCAAGGGGAGATACGCAGTATTTT.

The rearrangement links TRBV7-2 to TRBJ1-1; no clear D gene. CDR1 and CDR2 from the germline V gene are SGHTA and FQGNSA. This CDR3 has 15 amino acids. V lost 5 bases and J 3 bases, leaving 16 bases between the germline ends. CDR3 residues: CASSQQSGSDTEAFF. CDR3 DNA sequence: TGTGCCAGCAGCCAACAGAGCGGGTCGGACACTGAAGCTTTCTTT.

Details on this clonotype: Possible read error: a much larger clone is one base away. This rearrangement joins TRBV7-2 to TRBJ2-7; D possibly corresponds to TRBD2 (5 bases). This CDR3 region has 14 residues. Germline V gene sequence: CDR1 SGHTA, CDR2 FQGNSA. With 3 bases removed from V and 10 bases from J, the gap between germline ends came to 19 bases. The CDR3 coding sequence is TGTGCCAGCAGCTTCGGGAACAGACAAGAGGCCCAGTACTTC. Translating gives CASSFGNRQEAQYF.

The rearrangement links TRBV15 to TRBJ1-5; TRBD1 agrees at 7 bases. V lost 0 bases to trimming and J lost 3 bases; unmatched junction nucleotides: 5. Germline CDR1 and CDR2: LNHNV and YYDKDF (reference sequence). This CDR3 is 16 amino acids long. CDR3 region: CATSRDRQGNNQPQHF. Here the CDR3 DNA reads TGTGCCACCAGCAGAGATCGACAGGGAAACAATCAGCCCCAGCATTTT.

This clonotype was observed a handful of times. The chain recombines TRBV10-3 with TRBJ1-4; possible D gene TRBD1, 6 bases. Between the trimmed V and J ends, which lost 5 bases and 4 bases, there was a span of 17 bases. The CDR3 spans 16 residues. Germline CDR1 is ENHRY and CDR2 is SYGVKD. CDR3 DNA sequence: TGTGCCATCAGTTTTGGACAGCTGAGCTTTAATGAAAAACTGTTTTTT. Protein sequence: CAISFGQLSFNEKLFF.

The sample holds a few counts of this clonotype. The chain recombines TRBV20-1 with TRBJ1-5; unclear D gene. The CDR3 runs to 12 residues. V gave up 4 bases and J gave up 2 bases, with 6 bases separating them. Germline CDR1 and CDR2: DFQATT and SNEGSKA (reference sequence). The CDR3 loop reads CSAKSGNQPQHF. The CDR3 coding sequence is TGCAGTGCTAAGAGTGGCAATCAGCCCCAGCATTTT.

This clonotype was counted at least ten times. This chain links TRBV7-2 with TRBJ1-4; the D gene is possibly TRBD1 (5 bases). The CDR3 sequence is 14 residues long. The ends were cut back, 6 bases at V and 8 bases at J, with 16 bases in the middle. Germline lookup yields CDR1 SGHTA and CDR2 FQGNSA. The DNA of the CDR3 is TGTGCCAGCAGTTCAGGGTCTCGGTACGAAAAACTGTTTTTT. It translates to CASSSGSRYEKLFF. Full variable domain (missing parts from reference TRBV7-2 and TRBJ1-4): GAGVSQSPSNKVTEKGKDVELRCDPISGHTALYWYRQSLGQGLEFLIYFQGNSAPDKSGLPSDRFSAERTGGSVSTLTIQRTQQEDSAVYLCASSSGSRYEKLFFGSGTQLSVL.

The CDR3 nucleotides are TGTGCCAGCAGCCAGACAGCGGGAGAGACCCAGTACTTC. Its translation: CASSQTAGETQYF. This chain links TRBV9 with TRBJ2-5; D may be TRBD2 (6 bases). The CDR3 covers 13 residues. Germline values: CDR1 SGDLS, CDR2 YYNGEE. With 4 bases removed from V and 4 bases from J, the gap between germline ends came to 11 bases.

The chain employs TRBV27 and TRBJ2-1; tentative D call: TRBD2 (5 bases). The CDR3 is made up of 12 amino acids. From germline, CDR1 is MNHEY and CDR2 SMNVEV (reference sequence). V lost 9 bases and J 9 bases, leaving 15 bases between the germline ends. The CDR3 nucleotides read TGTGCCAGTGTCGGCGCGGGTAGTGAGCAGTTCTTC. Encoded protein: CASVGAGSEQFF.